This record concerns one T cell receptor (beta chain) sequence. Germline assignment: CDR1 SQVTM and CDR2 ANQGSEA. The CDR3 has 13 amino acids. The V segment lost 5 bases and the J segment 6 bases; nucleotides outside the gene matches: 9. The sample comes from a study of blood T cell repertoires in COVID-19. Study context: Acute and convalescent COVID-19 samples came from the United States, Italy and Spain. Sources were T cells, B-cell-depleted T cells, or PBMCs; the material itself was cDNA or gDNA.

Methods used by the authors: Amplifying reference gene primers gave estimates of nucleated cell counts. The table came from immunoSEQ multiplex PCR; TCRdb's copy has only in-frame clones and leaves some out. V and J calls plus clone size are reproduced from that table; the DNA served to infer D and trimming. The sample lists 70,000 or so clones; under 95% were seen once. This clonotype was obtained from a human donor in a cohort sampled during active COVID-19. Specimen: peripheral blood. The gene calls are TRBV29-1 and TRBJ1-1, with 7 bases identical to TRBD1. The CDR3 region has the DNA TGCAGCGTTACATACAGGGGAAGGGCTGAAGCTTTCTTT. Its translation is CSVTYRGRAEAFF.